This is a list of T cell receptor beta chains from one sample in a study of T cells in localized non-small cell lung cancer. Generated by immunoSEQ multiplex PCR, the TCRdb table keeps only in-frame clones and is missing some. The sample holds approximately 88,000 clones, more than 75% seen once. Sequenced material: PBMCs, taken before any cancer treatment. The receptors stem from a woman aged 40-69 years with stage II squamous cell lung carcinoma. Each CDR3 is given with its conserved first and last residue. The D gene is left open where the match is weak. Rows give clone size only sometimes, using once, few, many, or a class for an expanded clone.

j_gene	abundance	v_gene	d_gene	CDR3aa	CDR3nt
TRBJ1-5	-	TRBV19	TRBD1	CASSSQGAGFGQPQHF	TGTGCCAGTAGTAGCCAGGGGGCAGGGTTTGGTCAGCCCCAGCATTTT
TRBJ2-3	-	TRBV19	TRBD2	CASSIEAGARVTQYF	TGTGCCAGTAGTATAGAAGCGGGAGCCAGGGTGACGCAGTATTTT
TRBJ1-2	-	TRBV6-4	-	CASSRGAGGSYGYTF	TGTGCCAGCAGCCGCGGGGCGGGGGGCAGCTATGGCTACACCTTC
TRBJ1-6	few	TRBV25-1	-	CASSGPAYNSPLHF	TGTGCCAGCAGTGGTCCAGCCTATAATTCACCCCTCCACTTT
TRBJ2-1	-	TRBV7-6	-	CASSLVGGTTYNEQFF	TGTGCCAGCAGCTTAGTCGGCGGGACGACTTACAATGAGCAGTTCTTC
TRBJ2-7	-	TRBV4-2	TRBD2	CASSHRTGAGTSGRSRNLPYEQYF	TGTGCCAGCAGCCACAGAACAGGCGCAGGGACTAGCGGGAGGTCCCGTAATTTACCCTACGAGCAGTACTTC
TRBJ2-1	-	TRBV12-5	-	CASGSIGEQFF	TGTGCTAGTGGTTCCATCGGTGAGCAGTTCTTC
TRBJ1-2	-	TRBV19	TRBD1	CATQDRSYGYTF	TGTGCCACTCAGGACAGGTCCTATGGCTACACCTTC
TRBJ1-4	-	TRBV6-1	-	CASHWGTNEKLFF	TGTGCCAGCCACTGGGGGACTAATGAAAAACTGTTTTTT
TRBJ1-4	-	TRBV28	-	CASRTPRTGRTNEKLFF	TGTGCCAGCAGAACGCCTAGGACGGGGCGAACTAATGAAAAACTGTTTTTT
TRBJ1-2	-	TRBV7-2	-	CASSFGGNYGYTF	TGTGCCAGCAGCTTTGGGGGAAACTATGGCTACACCTTC
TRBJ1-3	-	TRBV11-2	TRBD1	CASSLGTVVNTIYF	TGTGCCAGCAGTCTCGGGACAGTCGTAAACACCATATATTTT
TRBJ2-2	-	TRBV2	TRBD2	CASRAGLAGGRGTGELFF	TGTGCCAGCAGAGCCGGGCTAGCGGGAGGCCGGGGCACCGGGGAGCTGTTTTTT
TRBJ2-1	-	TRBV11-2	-	CASSLFQGAQNYNEQFF	TGTGCCAGCAGCCTCTTCCAAGGGGCGCAGAACTACAATGAGCAGTTCTTC
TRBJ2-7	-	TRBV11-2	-	CASSYGVGEQYF	TGTGCCAGCAGTTACGGAGTCGGCGAGCAGTACTTC
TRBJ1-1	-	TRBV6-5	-	CASSPRVLNTEAFF	TGTGCCAGCAGTCCTAGGGTGCTGAACACTGAAGCTTTCTTT
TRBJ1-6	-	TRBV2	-	CASSGGPLHF	TGTGCCAGCAGTGGAGGACCCCTCCACTTT
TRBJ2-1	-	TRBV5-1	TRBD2	CASSPRQRGGRDEQFF	TGCGCCAGCAGCCCCAGACAGCGGGGGGGCAGGGATGAGCAGTTCTTC
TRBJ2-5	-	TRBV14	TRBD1	CASSRQGGASQETQYF	TGTGCCAGCAGCCGCCAAGGGGGCGCGTCCCAAGAGACCCAGTACTTC
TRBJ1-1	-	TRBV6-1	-	CASSPIESRSQAFF	TGTGCCAGCAGTCCTATCGAGAGCCGCAGCCAAGCTTTCTTT
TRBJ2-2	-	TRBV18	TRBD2	CASSRLGTSGTGELFF	TGTGCCAGCTCACGTCTTGGGACTAGCGGTACCGGGGAGCTGTTTTTT
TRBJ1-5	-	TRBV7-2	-	CASSPFDRPNQPQHF	TGTGCCAGCAGCCCATTTGACAGGCCGAATCAGCCCCAGCATTTT
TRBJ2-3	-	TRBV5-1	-	CASSLEWGLTDTQYF	TGCGCCAGCAGCTTGGAGTGGGGGCTCACAGATACGCAGTATTTT
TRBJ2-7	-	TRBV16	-	CASSFTPRGEQYF	TGTGCCAGCAGCTTCACTCCCCGGGGGGAGCAGTACTTC
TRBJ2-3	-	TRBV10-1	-	CASSDIRVSTDTQYF	TGCGCCAGCAGTGATATCCGGGTCAGCACAGATACGCAGTATTTT
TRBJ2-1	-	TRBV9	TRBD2	CASSVRTSGNEQFF	TGTGCCAGCAGCGTAAGGACTAGCGGCAATGAGCAGTTCTTC
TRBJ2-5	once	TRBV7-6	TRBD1	CASSLSGTGFSGRTETQYF	TGTGCCAGCAGCTTATCCGGGACAGGGTTTAGCGGCCGAACAGAGACCCAGTACTTC
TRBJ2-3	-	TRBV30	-	CAWSGGNLRTDTQYF	TGTGCCTGGAGTGGGGGCAACCTGCGCACAGATACGCAGTATTTT
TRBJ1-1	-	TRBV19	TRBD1	CASRPQGAGTEAFF	TGTGCCAGTAGACCGCAGGGGGCAGGGACTGAAGCTTTCTTT
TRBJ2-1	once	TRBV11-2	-	CASSLTGNGEQFF	TGTGCCAGCAGCTTAACAGGGAACGGTGAGCAGTTCTTC
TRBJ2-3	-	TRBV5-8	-	CASSLRGRDTQYF	TGTGCCAGCAGCCTACGGGGGCGGGATACGCAGTATTTT
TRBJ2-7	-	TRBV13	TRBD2	CASSEGLAGAYEQYF	TGTGCCAGCAGCGAAGGACTAGCGGGAGCTTACGAGCAGTACTTC
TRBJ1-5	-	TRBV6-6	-	CASKIGQINQPQHF	TGTGCCAGCAAAATAGGGCAGATCAATCAGCCCCAGCATTTT